The 29 T cell receptor beta chains given below trace back to one sample, sequenced in a study of vaccination and CD4 T cells after COVID-19. Which antigens these TCRs recognize remains unknown. Cultured CD4+ T-cell DNA underwent Oncomine TCR Beta short-read sequencing. TCRdb used MiXCR to reprocess the PCR reads, holding one entry per CDR3 protein. The table records over 10,000 distinct CDR3 sequences, 35% to 50% of them present only once. Treatment noted: approximately 9-day PBMC culture with coronavirus spike peptide pools or control peptides (ViraFEST assay). Sequenced: CD4+ T cells from blood, cultured in vitro. The receptors were sampled from a human donor who had recovered from COVID-19.

The rearrangement joins TRBV7-6 to TRBJ2-1, with TRBD1 matching over 8 bases. The CDR3 runs 15 residues. Trimming at V came to 1 base and at J to 4 bases, leaving 3 bases not matched to a gene. In germline, CDR1 is SGHVS, CDR2 FNYEAQ. In DNA form, the CDR3 reads TGTGCCAGCAGCTTAGAGACAGGGGCATACAATGAGCAGTTCTTC. Translation gives CASSLETGAYNEQFF.

Comments on this clonotype: A read error may produce the germline difference seen at one junction end. CDR3 sequence: CASRHLLTGGSGNTIYF. The CDR3 DNA is TGTGCCAGCAGGCACCTTCTGACAGGCGGCTCTGGAAACACTATATATTTT. The chain carries TRBV6-2 or TRBV6-3 and TRBJ1-3; tentative D call: TRBD1 (6 bases). This CDR3 comprises 17 residues. From germline, CDR1 is MNHEY and CDR2 SVGEGT.

The rearrangement joins TRBV29-1 to TRBJ1-1; possible D gene TRBD1, 5 bases. The length of the CDR3 is 12 residues. CDR1 is SQVTM and CDR2 is ANQGSEA in the germline V gene. Trimming took 7 bases from V and 5 from J, leaving 14 bases between them. CDR3 nucleotides: TGCAGCGCCCAAGGGGTGGGTACTGAAGCTTTCTTT. Residues: CSAQGVGTEAFF.

The gene calls are TRBV5-4 and TRBJ2-7, with D possibly called TRBD1 or TRBD2 (6 bases each). V lost 4 bases to trimming and J lost 2 bases, with 16 bases between them. This CDR3 region has 15 residues. Per the germline V gene, CDR1 is SGHNT and CDR2 is YYREEE (reference sequence). CDR3 DNA sequence: TGTGCCAGCAGCCCCGGGGGCGGGTTAACCTACGAGCAGTACTTC. Its translation is CASSPGGGLTYEQYF.

This clonotype was detected only a few times. The rearrangement uses TRBV6-1 and TRBJ1-5, with 7 nucleotides matching TRBD1. The ends lost 3 bases at V and 2 bases at J; junction bases unmatched: 1. This CDR3 contains 14 residues. Germline loops: CDR1 MNHNS, CDR2 SASEGT. The CDR3 coding sequence is TGTGCCAGCAGTGACAGGGGGGGCAATCAGCCCCAGCATTTT. It translates to CASSDRGGNQPQHF.

V and J are TRBV6-1 and TRBJ1-2, with a possible D match to TRBD1 (6 bases). V lost 8 bases, J lost 2 bases, and 15 bases lay in between. The CDR3 runs to 14 residues. Germline assignment: CDR1 MNHNS and CDR2 SASEGT. The CDR3 region is CASGYRQANYGYTF. The CDR3 coding sequence is TGTGCCAGCGGGTACCGACAGGCAAACTATGGCTACACCTTC.

This clonotype was detected only a few times. The rearrangement uses TRBV7-2 and TRBJ2-5; 10 bases agree with TRBD2. V shed 5 bases and J 4 bases; nucleotides not matched to a gene: 10. The CDR3 is made up of 16 amino acids. In germline, CDR1 is SGHTA, CDR2 FQGNSA. This CDR3 reads CASSPEERGGLETQYF. The CDR3 coding sequence is TGTGCCAGCAGCCCAGAAGAGCGGGGGGGCTTAGAGACCCAGTACTTC.

The chain employs TRBV19 and TRBJ2-7; D not certain. The CDR3 length is 13 residues. Looked up from germline, CDR1 is LNHDA and CDR2 is SQIVND (reference sequence). V was cut by 1 base and J by 3 bases, with 7 bases left in between. The CDR3 region is CASSIVGNYEQYF. The CDR3, as DNA: TGTGCCAGTAGTATAGTCGGCAACTACGAGCAGTACTTC.

The chain is built from TRBV19 and TRBJ1-2; 9 bases agree with TRBD1. The CDR3 has 15 residues. V gave up 3 bases and J gave up 8 bases; unmatched junction bases: 10. Germline V gene lookup returns CDR1 LNHDA and CDR2 SQIVND (reference sequence). CDR3 DNA sequence: TGTGCCAGTAGTATCTCTGGACAGGGGTTGAACGGCTACACCTTC. Translating gives CASSISGQGLNGYTF.

The chain has TRBV7-2 and TRBJ2-7; D ambiguous. The CDR3 extends over 15 amino acids. CDR1 is SGHTA, CDR2 FQGNSA, per germline. Trimming left V 1 base short and J 4 bases short, with 14 bases between. CDR3 nucleotides: TGTGCCAGCAGCTTAGTTTCTCGGTTCGTGTACGAGCAGTACTTC. Protein: CASSLVSRFVYEQYF.

CDR3 region: CASKISDRGWTGSNQPQHF. The CDR3 DNA follows: TGTGCCAGCAAAATTTCAGACAGGGGATGGACTGGTAGCAATCAGCCCCAGCATTTT. This chain connects TRBV6-1 to TRBJ1-5, with 8 bases fitting TRBD1. The CDR3 contains 19 residues. The V and J ends lost 7 bases and 0 bases, in that order; junction bases with no gene match: 17. Germline CDR1 is MNHNS and CDR2 is SASEGT.

The chain has TRBV9 and TRBJ2-2; D may be TRBD2 (6 bases). CDR3 length: 16 amino acids. V gave up 1 base and J gave up 5 bases, with 15 bases separating them. Germline loops: CDR1 SGDLS, CDR2 YYNGEE. CDR3 region: CASSVLGGRGTGELFF. In DNA form, the CDR3 reads TGTGCCAGCAGCGTATTGGGAGGCCGTGGGACCGGGGAGCTGTTTTTT.

V and J are TRBV7-3 and TRBJ2-5; D remains ambiguous. Trimming pared 2 bases from V and 2 bases from J, leaving 6 bases between. Germline V gene sequence: CDR1 SGHTA, CDR2 FQGTGA. The CDR3 is 13 residues long. The CDR3 DNA follows: TGTGCCAGCAGCTTATCTCTGCAAGAGACCCAGTACTTC. Its translation is CASSLSLQETQYF.

V gene TRBV7-2 combines with J gene TRBJ2-5; TRBD2 aligns across 8 bases. The CDR3 covers 20 residues. The J segment lost 7 bases and the V segment lost 4 bases, leaving 26 bases of the junction unmatched. From germline, CDR1 is SGHTA and CDR2 FQGNSA. The CDR3 nucleotides are TGTGCCAGCAGCTCGAAAACAGGACGGGGGGGAGCCGTTGGAGAGCGGACCCAGTACTTC. Translated, it gives CASSSKTGRGGAVGERTQYF.

CDR3 DNA: TGTGCCAGCAGCCCACCGACTACAGGGAATTCACCCCTCCACTTT. Its protein product is CASSPPTTGNSPLHF. The rearrangement uses TRBV6-1 and TRBJ1-6, with D possibly matching TRBD1 (6 bases). The germline CDR1 and CDR2 sequences are MNHNS and SASEGT. The CDR3 sequence is 15 residues long. V was clipped by 6 bases and J by 7 bases, with 16 bases between them.

V is TRBV20-1 and J is TRBJ1-4; weak D call: TRBD1 (6 bases). The CDR3 sequence is 14 residues long. V lost 6 bases to trimming and J lost 7 bases, with 18 bases between them. Germline assignment: CDR1 DFQATT and CDR2 SNEGSKA (reference sequence). In nucleotides, the CDR3 is TGCAGTGCCCCGGACAGCCCAGTGGGTGAAAAACTGTTTTTT. It is translated as CSAPDSPVGEKLFF.

This clonotype has more than one count but fewer than ten. The rearrangement joins TRBV7-2 to TRBJ1-2, with D maybe TRBD1 (5 bases). The CDR3 spans 13 residues. V was shortened by 2 bases and J by 9 bases, with 13 bases between the two germline ends. Germline CDR1 SGHTA, CDR2 FQGNSA. The chain's CDR3 is CASSLPPGPRYTF. The DNA of the CDR3 is TGTGCCAGCAGCTTACCTCCAGGGCCGCGCTACACCTTC.

The rearrangement uses TRBV30 and TRBJ1-2, with D possibly being TRBD1 (6 bases). V dropped 4 bases and J dropped 0 bases, with 9 bases sitting between them. The germline CDR1 and CDR2 sequences are GTSNPN and SVGIG (reference sequence). The CDR3 covers 13 residues. The CDR3 protein is CAWNGDTNYGYTF. The CDR3, as DNA: TGTGCCTGGAACGGGGACACTAACTATGGCTACACCTTC. Full variable domain (remainder filled in from reference TRBV30 and TRBJ1-2): SQTIHQWPATLVQPVGSPLSLECTVEGTSNPNLYWYRQAAGRGLQLLFYSVGIGQISSEVPQNLSASRPQDRQFILSSKKLLLSDSGFYLCAWNGDTNYGYTFGSGTRLTVV.

To note about this clonotype: At one end the junction does not follow the germline gene, possibly because of a read error. The rearrangement links TRBV27 to TRBJ2-5; no clear D. Germline CDR1 and CDR2: MNHEY and SMNVEV (reference sequence). The CDR3 is 13 amino acids. The CDR3 protein is CASSFWGQETRYF. The CDR3 DNA reads as TGTGCCAGCAGTTTTTGGGGTCAAGAGACCCGGTACTTC.

The chain uses TRBV10-3 and TRBJ1-2; D is unresolved. V was trimmed by 4 bases and J by 3 bases, leaving 9 bases between them. CDR1 and CDR2 (germline): ENHRY, SYGVKD. The CDR3 contains 13 residues. The CDR3 nucleotides read TGTGCCATCAGTGGGCCACAATACTATGGCTACACCTTC. It is translated as CAISGPQYYGYTF.

This chain connects TRBV7-2 to TRBJ1-1; D not resolved. V was trimmed by 2 bases and J by 3 bases, leaving 10 bases between them. Looked up from germline, CDR1 is SGHTA and CDR2 is FQGNSA. This CDR3 spans 14 amino acids. The CDR3 protein is CASSLSSDHTEAFF. The CDR3 coding sequence is TGTGCCAGCAGCTTATCATCAGATCACACTGAAGCTTTCTTT.

The rearrangement uses TRBV27 and TRBJ2-5; no firm D call. This CDR3 spans 12 amino acids. The V and J ends lost 5 bases and 0 bases respectively, with 4 bases between them. Germline CDR1 reads MNHEY; CDR2 reads SMNVEV (reference sequence). Here the CDR3 DNA reads TGTGCCAGCAGTAGAAACCAAGAGACCCAGTACTTC. This translates into CASSRNQETQYF.

V and J are TRBV2 and TRBJ2-1, with 7 bases identical to TRBD2. The trim removed 7 bases at V and 10 bases at J, leaving 19 bases unmatched. In germline, CDR1 is SNHLY, CDR2 FYNNEI. This CDR3 comprises 16 residues. The CDR3 DNA follows: TGTGCCAGCACCTTGGGACCCATGGCGGGAGCACGAGAGCAGTTCTTC. Translating gives CASTLGPMAGAREQFF.

This clonotype came up a few times. The chain uses TRBV7-2 and TRBJ2-3, with TRBD2 matching over 13 bases. The CDR3 is made up of 17 amino acids. Trimming cost V 5 bases and J 7 bases; bases outside gene matches: 12. Germline CDR1 is SGHTA and CDR2 is FQGNSA. The DNA for the CDR3 is TGTGCCAGCAGCACCGGACTAGCGGGGGCTCCAGGGAATACGCAGTATTTT. Its translation is CASSTGLAGAPGNTQYF.

The gene calls are TRBV5-4 and TRBJ2-4, with 7 positions matching TRBD2. V lost 4 bases, J lost 12 bases, and 16 bases stayed unmatched. The CDR3 has 15 amino acids. Germline CDR1 reads SGHNT; CDR2 reads YYREEE (reference sequence). DNA of the CDR3: TGTGCCAGCAGCACAAACCCGGGGGAGGGTCGGACTCAGTACTTC. Translating gives CASSTNPGEGRTQYF.

The rearrangement joins TRBV15 to TRBJ1-1; D is ambiguous. The germline V gene has CDR1 LNHNV and CDR2 YYDKDF (reference sequence). V lost 0 bases, J lost 2 bases, and 10 bases lay in between. The CDR3 runs 15 residues. CDR3 residues: CATSRDRRFNTEAFF. The CDR3 DNA reads as TGTGCCACCAGCAGAGATCGACGGTTCAACACTGAAGCTTTCTTT.

The chain joins TRBV6-1 to TRBJ1-3, with TRBD1 as a possible D gene (6 bases). The germline CDR1 and CDR2 sequences are MNHNS and SASEGT. CDR3 length equals 14 residues. Between the trimmed V and J ends, which lost 3 bases and 3 bases, there was a span of 9 bases. As DNA, the CDR3 is TGTGCCAGCAGTGACGGAGGGGGTGGAAACACCATATATTTT. Its translation is CASSDGGGGNTIYF.

The chain carries TRBV5-1 and TRBJ1-1; D is ambiguous. With 0 bases removed from V and 4 bases from J, the gap between germline ends came to 7 bases. CDR1 is SGHRS and CDR2 is YFSETQ in the germline V gene. This CDR3 region has 13 residues. CDR3 nucleotides: TGCGCCAGCAGCTTGGTTTCTCCCACTGAAGCTTTCTTT. This sequence encodes CASSLVSPTEAFF.

The V and J genes are TRBV10-2 and TRBJ2-7; either TRBD1 or TRBD2 may fit D (5 bases each). The germline V gene encodes CDR1 WSHSY and CDR2 SAAADI. The germline V and J ends were trimmed by 9 bases and 6 bases, with 15 bases remaining between them. The CDR3 length is 12 residues. The CDR3 bases are TGCGCCAGTAGGGACCCCACGAGCGAGCAGTACTTC. Protein sequence: CASRDPTSEQYF.